Included here is one T cell receptor (beta chain) sequence, with context. Its antigen is undetermined. Time point meaning: week 23, last vaccination. A 20-mer mutant IDH1 peptide at 300 ug was injected subcutaneously with topical imiquimod. This record comes from a study of a mutant IDH1 vaccine in newly diagnosed glioma. Background on the study: The therapy given earlier, which was standard therapy, consisted of radiotherapy, temozolomide, or both, and most of the patients received both.

The method was immunoSEQ multiplex PCR; TCRdb's version includes in-frame clones alone and lacks a portion of them. The table includes 50,000 to 65,000 clones, about 87% detected once. V lost 1 base to trimming and J lost 0 bases, with 8 bases between them. The CDR3 has 15 amino acids. Germline V CDR1 and CDR2: SGDLS, YYNGEE. The source material was PBMCs, sampled from a glioma patient whose treatment included an IDH1 peptide vaccine. The receptor was isolated from a man in his forties or fifties with glioma. The chain joins TRBV9 to TRBJ1-3; D is unclear. The CDR3 bases are TGTGCCAGCAGCGTACAGGTAACCTCTGGAAACACCATATATTTT. Residues: CASSVQVTSGNTIYF. The entire variable domain, with the rest obtained from reference TRBV9 and TRBJ1-3, is as follows: DSGVTQTPKHLITATGQRVTLRCSPRSGDLSVYWYQQSLDQGLQFLIQYYNGEERAKGNILERFSAQQFPDLHSELNLSSLELGDSALYFCASSVQVTSGNTIYFGEGSWLTVV.